This T cell receptor (beta chain) was observed in a study of shared clonotypes between healthy human individuals (dated by TCRdb to between 2020 and 2021). Notes on the research overall: Three men and two women, aged 18 to 49 years, made up the cohort. Per donor, three plates each were used for CD4 naive and CD4 memory, two for CD8 naive, and one for CD8 memory. To estimate repertoire size and how much clonotypes are shared between individuals, the study performed deep sequencing of blood TCR repertoires from a few healthy adults. To increase sequencing depth and limit assay-specific biases, different laboratories used diverse techniques to prepare libraries and sequence TCR repertoires. Leukapheresis yielded between about 0.9 and 9 billion PBMCs per donor. What the research found in general, with its limitations: Pairwise subsampling indicated that sequencing depth was expected to affect the degree of clonotype sharing among donors. Approximately 5% of naive CD4, more than 3% of naive CD8, around 2.3% of memory CD4, and around 0.42% of memory CD8 clonotypes were shared across several donors. Even with the large sequencing depth, rarefaction of the sorted-subset datasets indicated that sequencing was incomplete. Sampling was restricted to blood, and TCR repertoires in tissue are likely to differ from TCR repertoires in blood. Naive subsets generally had larger estimated clonotype richness than memory subsets. Because the study included only a small number of donors, the genetic and exposure-history diversity represented was limited. Clonotypes shared by all four sorted-subset donors showed higher generation probabilities than non-shared clonotypes.

This clone was found many times. The antigen it binds to is not known. No base quality information exists; no much larger clone differs at one position. The CDR1 and CDR2 encoded by the germline V gene are MDHEN and SYDVKM. The CDR3 holds 16 amino acids from the cysteine to the phenylalanine. The read is trimmed to its CDR3 DNA, 48 bases read in frame from base 1. Here V drops 4 bases and J drops 5 bases, and the junction holds 5 bases not matched to any gene. The donors were healthy, HIV-negative adults with no recently reported acute infections or vaccinations. Every donor was a Caucasian adult living in Nashville, Tennessee, USA. CD4+ T cells were enriched through magnetic negative selection, after which naive cells were positively selected on CD45RA and the remaining negative fraction served as the memory subset. After blood collection by leukapheresis, PBMCs were isolated using Ficoll-Histopaque density gradient centrifugation and then cryopreserved in the vapor phase of liquid nitrogen. Purity and quantity of every magnetically sorted T cell population were checked by analytical flow cytometry. Genomic DNA was isolated from every sorted fraction and measured by UV absorbance on a Nanodrop 2000c.

Using the deep immunoSEQ assay, TCR CDR3 regions were amplified from genomic DNA by multiplex PCR. Extracted genomic DNA from each cell subset was distributed evenly across all wells of several immunoSEQ 96-well plates, and each plate was treated as a replicate. For sorted subsets, 150 to 250 ng of genomic DNA, equivalent to 30,000 or so T cell genomes, went into each replicate PCR. Purified libraries were quantified with a Qubit 3.0 fluorometer, sized on a Bioanalyzer 2100, and re-quantified with the KAPA Library Quantification kit. Every immunoSEQ 96-well plate was sequenced on a dedicated single-read 150-cycle Illumina NextSeq 550 flow cell. The authors processed their data as follows. The immunoSEQ output contained only junctional sequences without quality scores, so filtering could not match that applied to full-length reads. Sequences were annotated with PyIR, a Python wrapper for IgBLAST v1.9, using IMGT germline references to assign V/J genes and CDR3. Any read was removed if the V/J assignment was weak (E-value above 1e-6), the CDR3 was missing, or the read contained stop codons, out-of-frame junctions, or ambiguous translated residues. V3J clonotypes were defined by identical inferred V gene, J gene, and CDR3 amino acid sequence. Percentage overlap between repertoires was computed as shared unique clonotypes divided by the size of the smaller repertoire. Repertoire richness was assessed with RTK rarefaction, the Chao1 estimator, and Recon v2.1 estimates of unobserved clonotypes. Generation probabilities for all TCRbeta clonotypes obtained by the gDNA method from several donors were computed using OLGA. TCRdb limited this immuneACCESS table to in-frame rearrangements with V and J called. A share of clones is missing; checked studies link under half to unresolved V genes, and the rest is unexplained. That table furnishes V, J and clone size, whereas the DNA furnished D and trimming. Counted in this sample were over a million clones; around 78% of them appeared once. The ten largest clones represent around 0.47% of the sample.

This sequence uses TRBV28 and TRBJ2-2; the junction holds 12 bases that match TRBD2. The sequenced material came from memory CD4+ T cells from PBMCs. In the paper's terms, the cell subset or site label means: CD45RA-negative fraction. The receptor's source is a man younger than 30 in good health. Some clones in this sample may be carry-over from other donors' samples. The CDR3 reads CASSSSGRASTGELFF. The nucleotide sequence is TGTGCCAGCAGTTCTAGCGGGAGGGCCTCGACCGGGGAGCTGTTTTTT.